These 23 T cell receptor beta chains were sequenced from one sample in a study of CD8 T cells in ankylosing spondylitis. TCRdb used MiXCR to reprocess the 5' RACE reads, holding one entry per CDR3 protein. The table shows roughly 150,000 distinct CDR3 sequences, with just over 9.5% occurring only once. Sequencing was performed on blood, either unsorted or a sorted T cell fraction (not recorded which). These receptors all stem from a female donor with ankylosing spondylitis or in good health (not recorded which).

Written as DNA, the CDR3 is TGCAGTGCCCCTGGGGACTTTTACAATGAGCAGTTCTTC. Its translation is CSAPGDFYNEQFF. This sequence joins TRBV20-1 and TRBJ2-1, with D maybe TRBD2 (6 bases). Germline CDR1 DFQATT, CDR2 SNEGSKA (reference sequence). The CDR3 consists of 13 residues. V lost 6 bases to trimming and J lost 4 bases, with 13 bases between them.

This clonotype was counted at least ten times. The gene calls are TRBV7-9 and TRBJ2-3; D is unresolved. In germline, CDR1 is SEHNR, CDR2 FQNEAQ (reference sequence). The CDR3 length is 12 residues. The V end lost 5 bases, the J end lost 4 bases, and 7 bases lay between the germline ends. This CDR3 reads CASSPPPDTQYF. Here the CDR3 DNA reads TGTGCCAGCAGCCCCCCCCCAGATACGCAGTATTTT.

At least ten counts were recorded for this clonotype. This chain uses TRBV4-3 with TRBJ2-4, with D hard to call. The CDR3 runs to 15 residues. The germline V and J ends were trimmed by 0 bases and 5 bases, with 11 bases remaining between them. CDR1 LGHNA and CDR2 YSLEER come from the germline V gene. The CDR3, as DNA: TGCGCCAGCAGCCAAGATCTGGGCGGCCAAAACATTCAGTACTTC. It codes for CASSQDLGGQNIQYF.

This clonotype showed up just a few times. The chain is built from TRBV6-2 or TRBV6-3 and TRBJ2-3; D ambiguous. The CDR3 is 14 residues long. With 2 bases removed from V and 4 bases from J, the gap between germline ends came to 10 bases. Germline CDR1 and CDR2: MNHEY and SVGEGT. Here the CDR3 DNA reads TGTGCCAGCAGTTACGATGAAGGGTCAGATACGCAGTATTTT. It codes for CASSYDEGSDTQYF.

This clonotype was recorded many times. The chain is built from TRBV6-1 and TRBJ2-1; no reliable D call. The CDR3 length is 13 residues. Deletions cut 6 bases from V and 7 bases from J, with 13 bases between. Germline V gene lookup returns CDR1 MNHNS and CDR2 SASEGT. The CDR3 loop reads CASSNNIGNEQFF. The CDR3 nucleotides read TGTGCCAGCAGCAACAATATTGGAAATGAGCAGTTCTTC.

This clonotype was counted many times. The genes are TRBV27 and TRBJ1-2, with no clear D. The V gene's germline CDR1 is MNHEY and CDR2 SMNVEV (reference sequence). V lost 3 bases to trimming and J lost 2 bases, with 7 bases between them. CDR3 length: 13 amino acids. The CDR3, as DNA: TGTGCCAGCAGTTTTCGGCAGAACTATGGCTACACCTTC. Its protein product is CASSFRQNYGYTF.

This clonotype was counted many times. The chain has TRBV29-1 and TRBJ2-1; 7 bases match TRBD2. This CDR3 is built from 12 residues. The germline CDR1 and CDR2 sequences are SQVTM and ANQGSEA. The trim removed 7 bases at V and 5 bases at J, leaving 5 bases unmatched. In nucleotides, the CDR3 is TGCAGCGGGGAGGGGAATCACAATGAGCAGTTCTTC. This gives the protein CSGEGNHNEQFF.

The chain is built from TRBV28 and TRBJ1-1; a possible D gene is TRBD1 (5 bases). Germline V CDR1 and CDR2: MDHEN, SYDVKM. Trimming left V 6 bases short and J 5 bases short, with 10 bases between. The CDR3 has 12 residues. The CDR3 DNA reads TGTGCCAGCAGCCTACAGGAGACTGAAGCTTTCTTT. This gives the protein CASSLQETEAFF.

V is TRBV4-3 and J is TRBJ2-5; no clear D gene. The ends were cut back, 0 bases at V and 5 bases at J, with 10 bases in the middle. The CDR3 totals 14 residues. Germline V gene sequence: CDR1 LGHNA, CDR2 YSLEER. CDR3 sequence reads: CASSQDWKAETQYF. Written as DNA, the CDR3 is TGCGCCAGCAGCCAAGATTGGAAGGCTGAGACCCAGTACTTC.

There are many counts of this clonotype. The rearrangement links TRBV20-1 to TRBJ2-7; no definite D call. CDR1 and CDR2 from the germline V gene are DFQATT and SNEGSKA (reference sequence). Trimming removed 1 base at V and 3 bases at J, with 10 bases between. The CDR3 totals 13 residues. Written as DNA, the CDR3 is TGCAGTGCTAGAGCTTCCGGTTACTACGAGCAGTACTTC. Translated: CSARASGYYEQYF.

This clonotype was seen a handful of times. The CDR3 reads CASSLFTEAFF. DNA of the CDR3: TGTGCCAGCAGCTTGTTCACTGAAGCTTTCTTT. J is TRBJ1-1 and V is TRBV5-5; no definite D call. Trimming took off 1 base at V and 4 bases at J, with 2 bases between the two ends. The V gene's germline CDR1 is SGHKS and CDR2 YYEKEE (reference sequence). This CDR3 contains 11 residues.

This clonotype is medium-sized in the sample. The chain has TRBV12-3 or TRBV12-4 and TRBJ1-1; no reliable D call. The CDR3 is 13 residues long. With 6 bases removed from V and 1 base from J, the gap between germline ends came to 9 bases. The CDR3 loop is CASSAGPNTEAFF. In DNA, the CDR3 is TGTGCCAGCAGCGCCGGGCCGAACACTGAAGCTTTCTTT.

This clonotype was seen a few times. The chain uses TRBV27 and TRBJ1-1; D gene unclear. V lost 5 bases, J lost 1 base, and 11 bases lay in between. This CDR3 region has 14 residues. Germline assignment: CDR1 MNHEY and CDR2 SMNVEV (reference sequence). The CDR3 protein is CASSVTESNTEAFF. DNA of the CDR3: TGTGCCAGCAGTGTGACGGAGTCGAACACTGAAGCTTTCTTT.

This clonotype turned up a few times. The chain joins TRBV27 to TRBJ2-1; 9 bases are shared with TRBD2. V lost 0 bases and J lost 4; bases outside the gene matches: 4. Germline V gene lookup returns CDR1 MNHEY and CDR2 SMNVEV (reference sequence). This CDR3 is built from 16 residues. CDR3 bases: TGTGCCAGCAGTTTATCAGCTAGCGGGAAGTACAATGAGCAGTTCTTC. This encodes CASSLSASGKYNEQFF.

This clonotype was counted at least ten times. CDR3 sequence: CASSQGTFTGELFF. Written as DNA, the CDR3 is TGCGCCAGCAGCCAAGGTACCTTCACCGGGGAGCTGTTTTTT. The chain has TRBV4-3 and TRBJ2-2, with no clear D. Germline CDR1 LGHNA, CDR2 YSLEER. V lost 1 base to trimming and J lost 4 bases, with 7 bases between them. The CDR3 runs to 14 residues.

The chain joins TRBV15 to TRBJ2-1, with TRBD2 matching over 13 bases. The CDR3 loop spans 16 amino acids. CDR1 is LNHNV and CDR2 is YYDKDF in the germline V gene (reference sequence). Trimming at V came to 5 bases and at J to 6 bases, leaving 7 bases not matched to a gene. In nucleotides, the CDR3 is TGTGCCACCAGCGGGGGGACTAGCGGGACTCTCAATGAGCAGTTCTTC. It codes for CATSGGTSGTLNEQFF.

The chain links TRBV20-1 to TRBJ2-5; TRBD1 aligns across 7 bases. Per germline, CDR1 DFQATT and CDR2 SNEGSKA (reference sequence). The CDR3 consists of 16 residues. Germline trimming cut 0 bases from V and 5 bases from J; bases unmatched to any gene: 12. The chain's CDR3 is CSARDLRQGGWETQYF. CDR3 nucleotides: TGCAGTGCTAGAGATCTCCGACAGGGTGGGTGGGAGACCCAGTACTTC.

This clonotype was observed at least ten times. CDR3 loop: CASNDRGGLNYGYTF. The CDR3 DNA follows: TGTGCCAGCAATGATAGGGGCGGCCTTAACTATGGCTACACCTTC. This chain uses TRBV28 with TRBJ1-2; D is possibly TRBD1 (5 bases). The CDR3 covers 15 residues. Germline loops: CDR1 MDHEN, CDR2 SYDVKM. V was trimmed by 7 bases and J by 1 base, leaving 16 bases between them.

This clonotype was detected many times. The chain carries TRBV29-1 and TRBJ2-7; 7 bases fit TRBD2. CDR1 SQVTM and CDR2 ANQGSEA come from the germline V gene. The CDR3 spans 13 residues. Trimming at V came to 2 bases and at J to 3 bases, leaving 4 bases not matched to a gene. The CDR3 region is CSVETSDHYEQYF. DNA of the CDR3: TGCAGCGTTGAAACTAGCGACCACTACGAGCAGTACTTC.

The V call is TRBV9, the J call TRBJ2-1, with 11 bases that match TRBD2. The CDR3 is 19 residues long. Looked up from germline, CDR1 is SGDLS and CDR2 is YYNGEE. V was clipped by 4 bases and J by 1 base; unmatched bases: 13. The CDR3 reads CASSPGLAELGLSYNEQFF. CDR3 sequence (DNA): TGTGCCAGCAGCCCGGGACTAGCGGAATTAGGCCTATCCTACAATGAGCAGTTCTTC.

This clonotype was observed at least ten times. This sequence joins TRBV29-1 and TRBJ1-4; D is possibly TRBD1 (6 bases). Germline V gene lookup returns CDR1 SQVTM and CDR2 ANQGSEA. Trimming left V 0 bases short and J 6 bases short, with 11 bases between. The length of the CDR3 is 14 residues. The chain's CDR3 is CSVEDRAGDEKLFF. In nucleotides, the CDR3 is TGCAGCGTTGAAGATAGGGCAGGGGATGAAAAACTGTTTTTT.

The chain links TRBV5-6 to TRBJ2-7, with 9 bases lining up with TRBD2. The length of the CDR3 is 16 residues. The V gene end was trimmed by 3 bases and the J gene end by 0 bases; junction bases not matched to a gene: 7. Germline V gene data show CDR1 as SGHDT and CDR2 as YYEEEE. CDR3 region: CASSSGDSGSSYEQYF. The CDR3 bases are TGTGCCAGCAGCTCGGGGGATAGCGGGAGCTCCTACGAGCAGTACTTC.

The J gene is TRBJ2-4, the V gene TRBV20-1; D may be TRBD2 (6 bases). Trimming took 0 bases from V and 1 from J, leaving 10 bases between them. The CDR3 contains 15 residues. The germline CDR1 and CDR2 sequences are DFQATT and SNEGSKA (reference sequence). CDR3 in DNA: TGCAGTGCTAGAGATACTAGCTCGGCCAAAAACATTCAGTACTTC. It yields the protein CSARDTSSAKNIQYF.